This is a list of T cell receptor beta chains from one sample in a study of shared clonotypes between healthy human individuals. Sequenced by immunoSEQ multiplex PCR; TCRdb stores in-frame clones only, minus some. The sample has about 2.1 million clones, 90% to 95% seen once. Sequencing was done on a sample of naive CD8+ T cells from PBMCs. The receptors originated from a man younger than 35 in good health. Some clones in this sample may be carry-over from other donors' samples. The CDR3 runs from the conserved cysteine through the conserved F or W. Fields, in order: D gene, clone size, CDR3 length, J gene, V gene, CDR3 protein, CDR3 DNA. A D gene is named only where the DNA matches it firmly. Not all rows give a size; the values are once, few, many and, for expanded clones, a class.

NA NA 13 TRBJ1-1 TRBV28 CASQWTANTEAFF TGTGCCAGCCAATGGACAGCGAACACTGAAGCTTTCTTT
TRBD2 NA 15 TRBJ2-7 TRBV25-1 CASSVTTSGSHEQYF TGTGCCAGCAGTGTAACGACTAGCGGGAGCCACGAGCAGTACTTC
TRBD1 NA 15 TRBJ2-3 TRBV4-3 CASSPRDRNTDTQYF TGCGCCAGCAGCCCACGGGACAGGAACACAGATACGCAGTATTTT
TRBD2 NA 18 TRBJ2-3 TRBV28 CATKLAGGVRVSLPTQYF TGTGCCACCAAACTAGCGGGAGGGGTTAGGGTAAGCCTTCCTACGCAGTATTTT
NA once 12 TRBJ1-1 TRBV5-1 CASGGTGTEAFF TGCGCCAGCGGAGGGACGGGGACTGAAGCTTTCTTT
TRBD1 NA 15 TRBJ2-7 TRBV7-6 CASSLWVETGHEQYF TGTGCCAGCAGCTTATGGGTCGAGACAGGGCACGAGCAGTACTTC
NA NA 12 TRBJ1-4 TRBV30 CACHGGHEKLFF TGTGCCTGCCACGGGGGCCATGAAAAACTGTTTTTT
TRBD1 NA 14 TRBJ1-2 TRBV27 CASSGTGTGVGYTF TGTGCCAGCAGTGGAACCGGGACAGGGGTGGGCTACACCTTC
TRBD2 NA 18 TRBJ2-3 TRBV27 CASSHLAGDLSSTDTQYF TGTGCCAGCAGTCACCTAGCGGGAGACCTTTCGAGCACAGATACGCAGTATTTT
TRBD1 NA 15 TRBJ2-1 TRBV7-6 CASSPGQGNYNEQFF TGTGCCAGCAGCCCGGGACAGGGAAATTACAATGAGCAGTTCTTC
NA NA 13 TRBJ2-1 TRBV9 CASSIRPVDEQFF TGTGCCAGCAGCATTCGTCCGGTCGATGAGCAGTTCTTC
NA NA 14 TRBJ2-7 TRBV29-1 CSVEGGHPPYEQYF TGCAGCGTTGAAGGGGGACACCCCCCCTACGAGCAGTACTTC
NA NA 15 TRBJ2-7 TRBV10-3 CAISEGAGKDYEQYF TGTGCCATCAGTGAAGGGGCAGGGAAAGATTACGAGCAGTACTTC
TRBD2 NA 19 TRBJ2-1 TRBV5-6 CASSLRDVAGGPKYNEQFF TGTGCCAGCAGCTTGAGGGATGTAGCGGGAGGGCCGAAGTACAATGAGCAGTTCTTC
NA NA 14 TRBJ2-2 TRBV27 CASSEHPQSGELFF TGTGCCAGCAGCGAGCACCCTCAGTCCGGGGAGCTGTTTTTT
NA NA 15 TRBJ2-2 TRBV27 CASSTLDWGPGELFF TGTGCCAGCAGTACCTTGGACTGGGGCCCCGGGGAGCTGTTTTTT
NA NA 15 TRBJ1-5 TRBV10-3 CAISASGVVGQPQHF TGTGCCATCAGTGCGTCAGGGGTGGTGGGTCAGCCCCAGCATTTT
NA NA 16 TRBJ2-1 TRBV9 CASSAARASSYNEQFF TGTGCCAGCAGCGCGGCTAGGGCCAGCTCCTACAATGAGCAGTTCTTC
NA NA 15 TRBJ1-1 TRBV6-6 CASSYRGAMNTEAFF TGTGCCAGCAGTTATAGGGGAGCGATGAACACTGAAGCTTTCTTT
NA NA 14 TRBJ1-4 TRBV7-9 CASSGQSLNEKLFF TGTGCCAGCAGCGGACAGTCCCTTAATGAAAAACTGTTTTTT
TRBD2 NA 16 TRBJ2-5 TRBV11-2 CASSFPTSGSLETQYF TGTGCCAGCAGCTTCCCGACTAGCGGGAGTTTAGAGACCCAGTACTTC
TRBD1 NA 14 TRBJ1-5 TRBV6-6 CASSYRDRSQPQHF TGTGCCAGCAGCTATCGGGACAGGTCTCAGCCCCAGCATTTT
NA NA 16 TRBJ1-5 TRBV28 CASIGSGRQGNQPQHF TGTGCCAGCATCGGTAGTGGGCGGCAGGGGAATCAGCCCCAGCATTTT
TRBD1 NA 15 TRBJ1-2 TRBV28 CASSFRGQGIYGYTF TGTGCCAGCAGTTTTAGGGGACAGGGGATTTATGGCTACACCTTC
NA NA 13 TRBJ2-4 TRBV7-3 CASSKDPRDIQYF TGTGCCAGCAGCAAAGACCCTAGAGATATTCAGTACTTC
TRBD1 NA 17 TRBJ1-1 TRBV2 CASPWSQGASSDTEAFF TGTGCCAGCCCATGGTCGCAGGGGGCATCGTCGGACACTGAAGCTTTCTTT
TRBD1 NA 16 TRBJ1-1 TRBV27 CASSGAWGQGGTEAFF TGTGCCAGCAGTGGAGCCTGGGGACAGGGAGGCACTGAAGCTTTCTTT
TRBD1 NA 14 TRBJ1-2 TRBV5-8 CASSPGGVLVGYTF TGTGCCAGCAGCCCAGGGGGCGTATTAGTTGGCTACACCTTC
NA NA 13 TRBJ2-3 TRBV7-2 CASSLMLSDTQYF TGTGCCAGCAGCTTAATGCTGTCGGATACGCAGTATTTT
NA NA 13 TRBJ2-1 TRBV6-5 CASSPPSHNEQFF TGTGCCAGCAGTCCCCCAAGCCATAATGAGCAGTTCTTC
TRBD1 NA 14 TRBJ1-4 TRBV4-1 CASSQQGANEKLFF TGCGCCAGCAGCCAACAGGGGGCGAATGAAAAACTGTTTTTT
NA NA 15 TRBJ2-2 TRBV9 CASSNVLAPTGELFF TGTGCCAGCAGCAACGTTCTAGCGCCGACCGGGGAGCTGTTTTTT
NA NA 14 TRBJ2-1 TRBV10-2 CASSGRDGKLKQFF TGCGCCAGCTCTGGCCGGGACGGAAAGCTCAAGCAGTTCTTC
NA NA 12 TRBJ1-2 TRBV6-1 CASNKGDYGYTF TGTGCCAGCAATAAGGGGGACTATGGCTACACCTTC
NA NA 12 TRBJ2-1 TRBV7-8 CASSPDGARQFF TGTGCCAGCAGCCCCGATGGGGCTCGGCAGTTCTTC
NA NA 15 TRBJ1-3 TRBV5-5 CASSLSPLSGNTIYF TGTGCCAGCAGCTTGTCCCCTCTCTCTGGAAACACCATATATTTT
NA NA 14 TRBJ1-1 TRBV7-9 CASSPTGRVTEAFF TGTGCCAGCAGCCCCACTGGAAGGGTCACTGAAGCTTTCTTT
NA NA 16 TRBJ2-2 TRBV28 CASSLEFGVNTGELFF TGTGCCAGCAGTTTGGAGTTCGGGGTGAACACCGGGGAGCTGTTTTTT
TRBD2 NA 18 TRBJ2-1 TRBV7-6 CASSLEPRLAGREEEQFF TGTGCCAGCAGCTTAGAGCCGAGACTAGCCGGGAGAGAGGAAGAGCAGTTCTTC
TRBD1 NA 15 TRBJ2-3 TRBV11-2 CASSYGTGGTDTQYF TGTGCCAGCAGCTACGGGACAGGTGGGACAGATACGCAGTATTTT
TRBD1 few 15 TRBJ1-1 TRBV18 CASSPATGLNTEAFF TGTGCCAGCTCACCCGCGACAGGGCTGAACACTGAAGCTTTCTTT
NA NA 12 TRBJ2-1 TRBV5-4 CASSNDTHEQFF TGTGCCAGCAGCAACGACACTCATGAGCAGTTCTTC
NA NA 13 TRBJ2-1 TRBV25-1 CASRGGSYNEQFF TGTGCCAGTAGAGGGGGCTCCTACAATGAGCAGTTCTTC
NA NA 16 TRBJ2-7 TRBV7-5 CARSLAEGTGSYEQYF TGTGCCAGAAGCTTAGCGGAGGGGACAGGGAGCTACGAGCAGTACTTC
NA NA 13 TRBJ2-1 TRBV6-5 CASSFSGEDEQFF TGTGCCAGCAGTTTTAGCGGAGAAGATGAGCAGTTCTTC
NA NA 13 TRBJ1-5 TRBV11-2 CASSLDLSQPQHF TGTGCCAGCAGCTTAGATCTATCTCAGCCCCAGCATTTT
NA NA 14 TRBJ2-1 TRBV15 CATIRTGEGNEQFF TGTGCCACTATTAGAACCGGGGAAGGAAATGAGCAGTTCTTC
NA NA 14 TRBJ1-5 TRBV6-6 CASGGGTFNQPQHF TGTGCCAGCGGGGGGGGCACGTTCAATCAGCCCCAGCATTTT
TRBD1 NA 15 TRBJ2-1 TRBV7-9 CASSSRDRAHNEQFF TGTGCCAGCAGCTCCCGGGACAGGGCCCACAATGAGCAGTTCTTC
TRBD1 NA 15 TRBJ1-2 TRBV9 CASSVVSGGGYGYTF TGTGCCAGCAGCGTAGTATCAGGGGGCGGCTATGGCTACACCTTC
NA NA 16 TRBJ2-6 TRBV27 CASSSPRDSGANVLTF TGTGCCAGCAGTTCCCCTCGGGACTCTGGGGCCAACGTCCTGACTTTC
NA NA 18 TRBJ1-3 TRBV4-3 CASSLLLFWQNSGNTIYF TGCGCCAGCAGCCTGCTGCTGTTTTGGCAGAACTCTGGAAACACCATATATTTT
TRBD2 NA 16 TRBJ2-3 TRBV28 CASSELARHVTDTQYF TGTGCCAGCAGTGAACTAGCGAGACATGTTACAGATACGCAGTATTTT